The entry below gives a single TCR beta chain sequence along with its context. V was clipped by 3 bases and J by 6 bases, with 9 bases between them. Per germline, CDR1 MGHRA and CDR2 YSYEKL. The CDR3 spans 12 residues. Assay: immunoSEQ multiplex PCR; the TCRdb copy retains only in-frame clones and omits some. This table holds 60,000 to 85,000 clones, over 75% found once. The entry originates in a study of blood T cell repertoires in COVID-19. This clonotype was obtained from an elderly woman with active or convalescent COVID-19. The chain recombines TRBV4-1 with TRBJ2-7; no definite D call. Sequencing used peripheral blood. In nucleotides, the CDR3 is TGCGCCAGCAGCCACAGAGGAAGCGAGCAGTACTTC. Translated, it gives CASSHRGSEQYF.